The rows below give T cell receptor beta chains drawn from one sample of a study of blood T cell repertoires in COVID-19. Profiling relied on immunoSEQ multiplex PCR, and the TCRdb table lists in-frame clones only, not all of them. Of about 310,000 clones listed, around 85% were seen once; the top ten hold 1.5% to 2%. The sample taken for sequencing was PBMCs or T cells enriched from blood (not recorded which). These TCRs come from a woman aged 30 to 39 who had been exposed to COVID-19. Each CDR3 is given with its conserved first and last residue. The D gene is left open where the match is weak. The listing skips clone size in some rows; elsewhere it reads once, few, many or a size class.

clone_size cdr3_length d_call j_call v_call cdr3_nt cdr3_aa
. 16 . TRBJ1-1 TRBV30 TGTGCCTGGAGGAGTCCAACAGGGAGAATGAACACTGAAGCTTTCTTT CAWRSPTGRMNTEAFF
. 12 . TRBJ2-3 TRBV6-1 TGTGCCAGCAGTGAGCAGGCAGATACGCAGTATTTT CASSEQADTQYF
few 11 . TRBJ1-2 TRBV3-1/TRBV3-2 TGTGCCAGCAGCCAATATTTGGACAAGACCTTC CASSQYLDKTF
. 16 . TRBJ2-7 TRBV6-1 TGTGCCAGCAGTGACATGGGACACCAACTGACCTACGAGCAGTACTTC CASSDMGHQLTYEQYF
. 13 TRBD1 TRBJ1-5 TRBV19 TGTGCCAGTAGTCCGACAGGGGGTCAGCCCCAGCATTTT CASSPTGGQPQHF
. 12 . TRBJ2-1 TRBV2 TGTGCCAGCACCTCGGTTCTCAATGAGCAGTTCTTC CASTSVLNEQFF
. 17 TRBD1 TRBJ1-3 TRBV28 TGTGCCAGCATCCAAACCCTGGACAGGAGCTCTCTAAACACCATATATTTT CASIQTLDRSSLNTIYF
. 14 . TRBJ1-2 TRBV28 TGTGCCAGCAGACAGGACAGAGCTAACTATGGCTACACCTTC CASRQDRANYGYTF
. 14 . TRBJ2-3 TRBV7-8 TGTGCCAGCAGCCCAATTACAGGGTCAGATACGCAGTATTTT CASSPITGSDTQYF
once 16 . TRBJ1-3 TRBV5-5 TGTGCCAGCAGCTTTATTGGGGCGAACTCTGGAAACACCATATATTTT CASSFIGANSGNTIYF
. 14 TRBD2 TRBJ2-7 TRBV6-6 TGTGCCACCGAGGCCTCGCGGGGGGGATCAGAGCAGTACTTC CATEASRGGSEQYF
. 14 TRBD2 TRBJ2-3 TRBV10-3 TGTGCCATCAGAACTAGCGGGGGCACAGATACGCAGTATTTT CAIRTSGGTDTQYF
. 14 . TRBJ1-2 TRBV27 TGTGCCAGCCGCCGGGGTTCCCGGGGGGTTGGCTACACCTTC CASRRGSRGVGYTF
. 13 . TRBJ1-1 TRBV29-1 TGCAGCCACCAAGCAGGTATGAACACTGAAGCTTTCTTT CSHQAGMNTEAFF
. 14 . TRBJ2-1 TRBV18 TGTGCCAGCTCACCACCAGGACAGCCCAATGAGCAGTTCTTC CASSPPGQPNEQFF
. 14 TRBD1 TRBJ1-2 TRBV28 TGTGCCAGCACCTTAGCCGGACAGGGCTATGGCTACACCTTC CASTLAGQGYGYTF
. 16 TRBD1 TRBJ1-2 TRBV4-1 TGCGCCAGCAGCCCTCGACGGACAGGGTTGAATTATGGCTACACCTTC CASSPRRTGLNYGYTF
. 14 . TRBJ2-1 TRBV7-9 TGTGCCAGCAGCTTAAGCTGGCATACAGATGAGCAGTTCTTC CASSLSWHTDEQFF
. 15 . TRBJ1-3 TRBV9 TGTGCCAGCAGCAAGCGAGGGGGCTCTGGAAACACCATATATTTT CASSKRGGSGNTIYF
. 16 . TRBJ1-1 TRBV5-6 TGTGCCAGCAGCTTGGAACTCCGGGGGAAAGGTACTGAAGCTTTCTTT CASSLELRGKGTEAFF
. 15 . TRBJ1-2 TRBV28 TGTGCCAGCAGTTTATGGGGCAGTCCTAACTATGGCTACACCTTC CASSLWGSPNYGYTF
. 12 . TRBJ1-2 TRBV6-1 TGTGCCAGCAGTGAGACGGGCTATGGCTACACCTTC CASSETGYGYTF
. 16 . TRBJ1-5 TRBV27 TGTGCCAGCAGTGCGATGGGGGGATATAGCAATCAGCCCCAGCATTTT CASSAMGGYSNQPQHF
. 16 . TRBJ2-1 TRBV24-1 TGTGCCACCAGTAAAGTCGGCCTAGCTAGGGCCAATGAGCAGTTCTTC CATSKVGLARANEQFF
. 17 TRBD1 TRBJ2-1 TRBV9 TGTGCCAGCAGCTTTCGGTGGAGGACAGGGGATTACAATGAGCAGTTCTTC CASSFRWRTGDYNEQFF
. 15 . TRBJ1-4 TRBV28 TGTGCCAGCAGTTTATATGCGGAGAAAAATGAAAAACTGTTTTTT CASSLYAEKNEKLFF
. 13 . TRBJ1-4 TRBV7-9 TGTGCCAGCAGCTTATCGGTGGATGAAAAACTGTTTTTT CASSLSVDEKLFF
. 14 TRBD1 TRBJ2-5 TRBV24-1 TGTGCCACCAGTGACCCGGACAGGCGAGAGACCCAGTACTTC CATSDPDRRETQYF
. 15 TRBD2 TRBJ2-1 TRBV28 TGTGCCAGCAGTTTGGGCGGGAGGGCTTTGTATGAGCAGTTCTTC CASSLGGRALYEQFF
once 15 . TRBJ2-4 TRBV4-1 TGCGCCAGCAGCCAAGAGGGCGAGACCAAAAACATTCAGTACTTC CASSQEGETKNIQYF
. 16 . TRBJ2-1 TRBV3-1/TRBV3-2 TGTGCCAGCAGCCCCCCGGTCCCGAGGTACTACAATGAGCAGTTCTTC CASSPPVPRYYNEQFF
. 15 TRBD2 TRBJ2-1 TRBV4-3 TGCGCCAGCAGCCAAGGGCGGGGGGGATACAATGAGCAGTTCTTC CASSQGRGGYNEQFF
. 14 . TRBJ1-1 TRBV30 TGTGCCTGGAGTTCGACAGGAGGAGACACTGAAGCTTTCTTT CAWSSTGGDTEAFF
. 18 . TRBJ2-2 TRBV7-2 TGTGCCAGCAGCCCTAATCTCTACCGGACTACCCACACCGGGGAGCTGTTTTTT CASSPNLYRTTHTGELFF
. 11 . TRBJ1-2 TRBV30 TGTGCCTGGACGCTAGGGGATGGCTACACCTTC CAWTLGDGYTF
many 14 TRBD2 TRBJ2-7 TRBV28 TGTGCCAGCAAGAAGGGAGGGCCATCCTACGAGCAGTACTTC CASKKGGPSYEQYF
few 16 TRBD1 TRBJ1-1 TRBV13 TGTGCCAGCAGCTTAGAGCAGGGGGCCATGAACACTGAAGCTTTCTTT CASSLEQGAMNTEAFF
. 14 TRBD1 TRBJ2-3 TRBV7-2 TGTGCCAGCAGCTCGGACAGGGCCACAGATACGCAGTATTTT CASSSDRATDTQYF
. 15 TRBD2 TRBJ2-7 TRBV28 TGTGCCAGCAGTTTATTCGGGGGGGGAATCTACGAGCAGTACTTC CASSLFGGGIYEQYF
. 12 TRBD2 TRBJ2-5 TRBV2 TGTGCCAGCTCCGGACTAGAAGAGACCCAGTACTTC CASSGLEETQYF
. 16 TRBD2 TRBJ2-1 TRBV27 TGTGCCAGCAGTTCGAGATGGACTAGCAGGGACAATGAGCAGTTCTTC CASSSRWTSRDNEQFF
. 16 TRBD1 TRBJ1-3 TRBV4-1 TGCGCCAGCAGCCAAGGACCACAGGGGTCTGGAAACACCATATATTTT CASSQGPQGSGNTIYF
. 14 . TRBJ1-5 TRBV6-5 TGTGCCAGCACCCAGGGTGGTAGCAATCAGCCCCAGCATTTT CASTQGGSNQPQHF
. 15 . TRBJ1-1 TRBV24-1 TGTGCCACCAAACTCGGGGGTCGCCATTGGACTGAAGCTTTCTTT CATKLGGRHWTEAFF
once 13 . TRBJ2-1 TRBV18 TGTGCCAGCTCACCAGGGTCGCGGCCACCGGGGTTCTTC CASSPGSRPPGFF
. 15 TRBD1 TRBJ1-6 TRBV7-9 TGTGCCAGCAGCATGGGACAGGGATATAATTCACCCCTCCACTTT CASSMGQGYNSPLHF
. 16 . TRBJ2-2 TRBV4-3 TGCGCCAGCAGCCAAGAGTCTTTCTTGAACACCGGGGAGCTGTTTTTT CASSQESFLNTGELFF